The rows below give T cell receptor beta chains drawn from one sample of a study of cytomegalovirus exposure and HLA in healthy donors. Libraries were prepared by immunoSEQ multiplex PCR; TCRdb keeps only in-frame clonotypes and omits some of them. The table includes under 150,000 clones, approximately 83% detected once. The sample consisted of PBMCs. The receptors originated from a middle-aged woman in good health and CMV-seronegative. CDR3s include the opening cysteine and the closing phenylalanine or tryptophan. Fields, in order: clone size, J gene, V gene, D gene, CDR3 protein, CDR3 DNA. A D gene is named only where the DNA matches it firmly. Clone size, where shown, is once, few, many, or a class for clones that have expanded.

. TRBJ1-4 TRBV6-5 . CASRTGATNEKLFF TGTGCCAGCCGAACCGGTGCAACTAATGAAAAACTGTTTTTT
. TRBJ1-2 TRBV6-1 TRBD1 CASSDEQGGILTNYGYTF TGTGCCAGCAGTGACGAACAGGGGGGGATCCTTACTAACTATGGCTACACCTTC
. TRBJ1-3 TRBV6-5 TRBD1 CASSGTAGNTIYF TGTGCCAGCAGCGGGACAGCTGGAAACACCATATATTTT
once TRBJ2-3 TRBV7-2 . CASSPKRWEPGPDTQYF TGTGCCAGCAGCCCTAAAAGATGGGAGCCAGGCCCAGATACGCAGTATTTT
few TRBJ1-1 TRBV6-5 . CASSYSRGTEAFF TGTGCCAGCAGTTACTCCAGAGGGACTGAAGCTTTCTTT
. TRBJ2-5 TRBV5-6 TRBD1 CASSRQGETQYF TGTGCCAGCAGCCGACAGGGAGAGACCCAGTACTTC
. TRBJ1-1 TRBV19 . CASSIEASRVNTEAFF TGTGCCAGTAGTATAGAGGCCTCGAGGGTTAACACTGAAGCTTTCTTT
few TRBJ2-5 TRBV7-9 TRBD1 CASSLLGQQETQYF TGTGCCAGCAGCCTACTGGGACAGCAAGAGACCCAGTACTTC
. TRBJ1-4 TRBV7-9 TRBD1 CASSWGVTGVDEKLFF TGTGCCAGCAGCTGGGGGGTCACAGGGGTGGATGAAAAACTGTTTTTT
. TRBJ2-1 TRBV6-1 . CASSETPGYDRFF TGTGCCAGCAGTGAAACCCCAGGGTACGATCGGTTCTTC
. TRBJ1-2 TRBV10-1 TRBD1 CASSEGRTGVTLYGYTF TGCGCCAGCAGTGAGGGACGGACAGGCGTCACCCTCTATGGCTACACCTTC
. TRBJ2-1 TRBV10-3 TRBD1 CATAPGTEYNEQFF TGTGCCACCGCCCCCGGGACAGAGTACAATGAGCAGTTCTTC
. TRBJ2-1 TRBV7-9 TRBD1 CASSPGQVLQNEQFF TGTGCCAGCAGCCCGGGACAGGTCCTTCAAAATGAGCAGTTCTTC
. TRBJ2-1 TRBV19 . CASSIDLGASYNEQFF TGTGCCAGTAGTATAGATCTGGGAGCCTCCTACAATGAGCAGTTCTTC
. TRBJ2-3 TRBV5-1 TRBD2 CASSQREEKDTQYF TGCGCCAGCAGTCAGCGGGAGGAGAAAGATACGCAGTATTTT
once TRBJ1-2 TRBV6-1 . CASSELGVGGYTF TGTGCCAGCAGTGAACTGGGAGTTGGTGGCTACACCTTC
. TRBJ2-1 TRBV28 TRBD2 CASSRPGLAGNEQFF TGTGCCAGCAGTCGTCCGGGACTAGCCGGGAATGAGCAGTTCTTC
few TRBJ2-4 TRBV5-1 . CASSLGGQGNIQYF TGCGCCAGCAGCTTGGGAGGGCAGGGGAACATTCAGTACTTC
. TRBJ2-7 TRBV5-4 TRBD1 CASSLPGTGAYEQYF TGTGCCAGCAGCTTGCCCGGGACAGGCGCCTACGAGCAGTACTTC
. TRBJ1-1 TRBV18 . CASSPSGGLSAEAFF TGTGCCAGCTCACCATCCGGGGGGCTTAGCGCTGAAGCTTTCTTT
. TRBJ1-3 TRBV11-2 . CASSLGANSGNTIYF TGTGCCAGCAGTTTGGGGGCAAATTCTGGAAACACCATATATTTT
once TRBJ1-2 TRBV9 TRBD1 CASSEYTGVDYGYTF TGTGCCAGCAGCGAATACACAGGGGTCGACTATGGCTACACCTTC
. TRBJ1-4 TRBV7-9 . CASSRGSGQTNEKLFF TGTGCCAGCAGCCGTGGCTCTGGACAAACTAATGAAAAACTGTTTTTT
. TRBJ2-3 TRBV7-9 TRBD2 CSSSLSSGGRVTDTQYF TGTTCCAGCAGCTTGTCTAGCGGGGGCCGGGTCACAGATACGCAGTATTTT
. TRBJ2-1 TRBV19 TRBD1 CASSLQGAPYNEQFF TGTGCCAGTAGTCTACAGGGGGCCCCCTACAATGAGCAGTTCTTC
. TRBJ2-1 TRBV5-1 TRBD2 CASSLPRWTSGTRRNEQFF TGCGCCAGCAGCTTACCACGCTGGACTAGCGGGACGCGGCGAAATGAGCAGTTCTTC
. TRBJ1-2 TRBV29-1 . CSVEAGAGGLNYGYTF TGCAGCGTGGAGGCCGGAGCAGGCGGGTTAAACTATGGCTACACCTTC
. TRBJ2-7 TRBV5-8 . CASSLDRSYEQYF TGTGCCAGCAGCTTAGACAGGTCCTACGAGCAGTACTTC
. TRBJ2-2 TRBV4-1 TRBD1 CASRRFAGQGPTGELFF TGCGCCAGCAGGCGCTTTGCGGGACAGGGGCCCACCGGGGAGCTGTTTTTT
. TRBJ1-4 TRBV7-2 . CASSSTGGEKLFF TGTGCCAGCAGCTCCACGGGGGGTGAAAAACTGTTTTTT
. TRBJ1-1 TRBV7-9 TRBD1 CSSSPDRDRVEAFF TGTTCCAGCAGCCCAGACAGGGACCGGGTTGAAGCTTTCTTT
. TRBJ2-7 TRBV5-1 . CASSLAGFGNEQYF TGCGCCAGCAGCTTGGCAGGGTTTGGAAACGAGCAGTACTTC
. TRBJ1-3 TRBV7-2 . CASSLASGEPIYF TGTGCCAGCAGCTTAGCGTCGGGGGAGCCCATATATTTT
. TRBJ2-2 TRBV7-9 TRBD1 CASSLGDRGSTGELFF TGTGCCAGCAGCTTGGGTGACAGGGGTTCCACCGGGGAGCTGTTTTTT
. TRBJ2-7 TRBV6-5 TRBD2 CASSVLAGGPDEQYF TGTGCCAGCAGTGTACTAGCGGGGGGGCCCGACGAGCAGTACTTC
. TRBJ1-5 TRBV12-5 TRBD1 CASGFNLGQGIVNQPQHF TGTGCTAGTGGTTTCAATTTGGGACAGGGGATTGTCAATCAGCCCCAGCATTTT
once TRBJ1-2 TRBV27 . CASSPNPHGGVSGYTF TGTGCCAGCAGTCCTAACCCCCACGGGGGGGTCTCTGGCTACACCTTC
. TRBJ1-4 TRBV19 TRBD1 CASSSWTGSNEKLFF TGTGCCAGTAGTTCTTGGACAGGGTCTAATGAAAAACTGTTTTTT
few TRBJ2-6 TRBV27 TRBD1 CASSRGTSSGANVLTF TGTGCCAGCAGCAGGGGGACGAGCTCTGGGGCCAACGTCCTGACTTTC
. TRBJ2-2 TRBV5-1 TRBD2 CASSLYRAGAGELFF TGCGCCAGCAGCTTATATAGAGCGGGAGCCGGGGAGCTGTTTTTT
once TRBJ2-7 TRBV6-5 . CASSQGQYEQYF TGTGCCAGCAGCCAAGGACAATACGAGCAGTACTTC
. TRBJ1-3 TRBV18 . CASSPVVAHSGNTIYF TGTGCCAGCTCACCGGTGGTGGCACACTCTGGAAACACCATATATTTT
. TRBJ2-2 TRBV27 TRBD1 CASSQRVRTGVNTGELFF TGTGCCAGCAGTCAGAGGGTCAGGACAGGGGTGAACACCGGGGAGCTGTTTTTT
. TRBJ2-5 TRBV6-5 TRBD2 CASRGGGGETQYF TGTGCCAGCAGGGGCGGGGGAGGTGAGACCCAGTACTTC
. TRBJ2-3 TRBV18 . CASSPYGWDTQYF TGTGCCAGCTCACCATACGGTTGGGATACGCAGTATTTT
. TRBJ1-3 TRBV15 . CATSRDQVGTSGNTIYF TGTGCCACCAGCAGAGATCAGGTAGGCACCTCTGGAAACACCATATATTTT
. TRBJ1-5 TRBV2 . CASSAVGQGDSNQPQHF TGTGCCAGCAGCGCCGTTGGGCAGGGCGATAGCAATCAGCCCCAGCATTTT
. TRBJ2-5 TRBV29-1 . CSVEDMGGETQYF TGCAGCGTTGAAGACATGGGGGGAGAGACCCAGTACTTC
. TRBJ1-5 TRBV6-5 . CASSYSTVYQPQHF TGTGCCAGCAGTTACTCGACAGTCTATCAGCCCCAGCATTTT
. TRBJ2-7 TRBV30 TRBD2 CAWSEGSGGYEQYF TGTGCCTGGAGTGAAGGTAGCGGGGGCTACGAGCAGTACTTC
. TRBJ2-1 TRBV28 TRBD2 CASSTAGGLNEQFF TGTGCCAGCAGTACAGCGGGGGGGCTAAATGAGCAGTTCTTC
. TRBJ1-5 TRBV28 . CASATGGHYSNQPQHF TGTGCCAGCGCTACAGGTGGGCACTATAGCAATCAGCCCCAGCATTTT
. TRBJ1-1 TRBV4-2 TRBD1 CASSQDWQGALTEAFF TGTGCCAGCAGCCAAGATTGGCAGGGGGCTTTAACTGAAGCTTTCTTT